One sample yielded the 17 T cell receptor beta chains listed below, sequenced in a study of a mutant IDH1 vaccine in newly diagnosed glioma. Assay: immunoSEQ multiplex PCR; the TCRdb copy retains only in-frame clones and omits some. Found here are 30,000 to 40,000 clones, about four fifths of them singletons; the top ten hold under 4%. No antigen has been assigned to these receptors. Time point meaning: week 35, safety follow-up. Vaccine doses each comprised 300 ug of mutant IDH1 20-mer peptide, with topical imiquimod. The sequencing used PBMCs, collected from a glioma patient whose treatment included an IDH1 peptide vaccine. The source is a man aged 35 to 55 with glioma. Some clones in this sample may be carry-over from other donors' samples.

The rearrangement joins TRBV9 to TRBJ2-2, with 7 nucleotides matching TRBD2. The CDR3 sequence is 15 residues long. Germline V gene lookup returns CDR1 SGDLS and CDR2 YYNGEE. J lost 7 bases, V lost 0 bases, and 6 bases had no gene match. The CDR3 DNA is TGTGCCAGCAGCGTAGGCGGGAGCCAGGTCGGGGAGCTGTTTTTT. It codes for CASSVGGSQVGELFF.

This CDR3 is CASSGTAIVYGYTF. In DNA, the CDR3 is TGTGCCAGCAGTGGGACAGCGATCGTCTATGGCTACACCTTC. This chain uses TRBV2 with TRBJ1-2; D perhaps matches TRBD1 (6 bases). From germline, CDR1 is SNHLY and CDR2 FYNNEI. The CDR3 runs 14 residues. V lost 4 bases and J lost 4, with 13 bases in between.

The CDR3 loop reads CSLALGGGTDTQYF. The CDR3 DNA reads as TGCAGCTTAGCCCTCGGGGGAGGCACAGATACGCAGTATTTT. V gene TRBV29-1 combines with J gene TRBJ2-3; perhaps TRBD2 as D (6 bases). There are 14 residues in the CDR3. V lost 8 bases and J lost 1, with 16 bases in between. CDR1 is SQVTM and CDR2 is ANQGSEA in the germline V gene.

This clone was detected a few times. The chain employs TRBV6-1 and TRBJ1-5, with D hard to call. The germline V gene has CDR1 MNHNS and CDR2 SASEGT. The CDR3 length is 13 residues. Deletions cut 0 bases from V and 9 bases from J, with 9 bases between. The CDR3 protein is CASSEANEGPQHF. CDR3 in DNA: TGTGCCAGCAGTGAAGCAAACGAGGGGCCCCAGCATTTT.

This chain uses TRBV5-4 with TRBJ2-7, with D possibly matching TRBD2 (5 bases). The CDR3 is made up of 13 amino acids. Germline loops: CDR1 SGHNT, CDR2 YYREEE (reference sequence). The ends were cut back, 3 bases at V and 0 bases at J, with 7 bases in the middle. The CDR3, as DNA: TGTGCCAGCAGCTCCCGGGACTCCTACGAGCAGTACTTC. It yields the protein CASSSRDSYEQYF.

The gene calls are TRBV5-1 and TRBJ1-2; 7 bases agree with TRBD1. Germline loops: CDR1 SGHRS, CDR2 YFSETQ. The CDR3 is 17 residues long. The V and J ends lost 4 bases and 7 bases, in that order; junction bases with no gene match: 19. CDR3 DNA sequence: TGCGCCAGCAGCCCGGGACAGACCACCGGTCGGGGTTCTGGCTACACCTTC. Translation: CASSPGQTTGRGSGYTF.

V usage is TRBV29-1 and J usage is TRBJ1-1; D ambiguous. The CDR3 is made up of 11 amino acids. Germline V lookup: CDR1 SQVTM, CDR2 ANQGSEA. The V end lost 5 bases, the J end lost 4 bases, and 8 bases lay between the germline ends. CDR3 nucleotide sequence: TGCAGCGTTAGGTGGCCCACTGAAGCTTTCTTT. Encoded protein: CSVRWPTEAFF.

This clone was seen a single time. V usage is TRBV7-2 and J usage is TRBJ2-5; TRBD2 aligns across 8 bases. The junction had 5 bases not matched to a gene; V was cut back by 0 bases and J by 5 bases. Germline V gene sequence: CDR1 SGHTA, CDR2 FQGNSA. CDR3 length: 15 amino acids. The CDR3 nucleotides read TGTGCCAGCAGCTTAGCGTCGACTAGCGTTGAGACCCAGTACTTC. Its protein product is CASSLASTSVETQYF.

The chain combines TRBV5-1 with TRBJ2-7, with TRBD1 matching 12 bases. V gave up 4 bases and J gave up 5 bases; unmatched junction bases: 10. Germline CDR1 and CDR2: SGHRS and YFSETQ. This CDR3 is 16 amino acids long. The CDR3 protein is CASSPGQGAKSHEQYF. The CDR3 DNA sequence: TGCGCCAGCAGCCCGGGACAGGGGGCGAAATCTCACGAGCAGTACTTC.

This clone was detected only a few times. The rearrangement uses TRBV7-3 and TRBJ1-2, with 8 bases fitting TRBD1. Looked up from germline, CDR1 is SGHTA and CDR2 is FQGTGA. CDR3 length equals 14 residues. Unmatched junction bases numbered 5, after V lost 5 bases and J lost 3 bases. CDR3 loop: CASSITGGDYGYTF. The CDR3 bases are TGTGCCAGCAGCATTACAGGGGGAGACTATGGCTACACCTTC.

This clone was found a few times. The chain carries TRBV5-6 and TRBJ1-1; 9 nucleotides align to TRBD1. The V and J ends lost 2 bases and 6 bases, in that order; junction bases with no gene match: 8. CDR1 and CDR2 from the germline V gene are SGHDT and YYEEEE. This CDR3 contains 15 residues. CDR3 protein: CASSLMDRGNAEAFF. Written as DNA, the CDR3 is TGTGCCAGCAGCTTAATGGACAGGGGCAACGCTGAAGCTTTCTTT.

V gene TRBV6-1 combines with J gene TRBJ2-7, with TRBD1 as a possible D gene (6 bases). Germline loops: CDR1 MNHNS, CDR2 SASEGT. The CDR3 is 16 amino acids. V dropped 2 bases and J dropped 2 bases, with 16 bases sitting between them. CDR3 in amino acids: CASSESAGDEPYEQYF. The CDR3 DNA reads as TGTGCCAGCAGTGAATCTGCAGGGGACGAACCCTACGAGCAGTACTTC.

The chain combines TRBV11-2 with TRBJ2-5; D may be TRBD2 (7 bases). Trimming stripped 2 bases from V and 5 bases from J, with 15 bases between. Germline V CDR1 and CDR2: SGHAT, FQNNGV. The CDR3 totals 15 residues. The CDR3 DNA sequence: TGTGCCAGCAGCTTAATCCGCGGGGGCGGGGAGACCCAGTACTTC. Protein: CASSLIRGGGETQYF.

Details on this clone: A junction boundary mismatches the germline segment, possibly from a read error. This chain uses TRBV29-1 with TRBJ1-2; 7 bases line up with TRBD1. The germline V gene encodes CDR1 SQVTM and CDR2 ANQGSEA. The CDR3 covers 15 residues. CDR3 loop: CSAEELQGIDYGYTF. DNA for the CDR3: TGCAGCGCTGAAGAATTACAGGGGATAGACTATGGCTACACCTTC.

This chain connects TRBV30 to TRBJ1-5, with D unclear. Germline V lookup: CDR1 GTSNPN, CDR2 SVGIG (reference sequence). With 0 bases removed from V and 7 bases from J, the gap between germline ends came to 4 bases. The CDR3 length is 11 residues. In DNA, the CDR3 is TGTGCCTGGAGTGTACGGCAGCCCCAGCATTTT. The encoded protein is CAWSVRQPQHF.

This chain connects TRBV2 to TRBJ1-6, with no clear D. The V and J ends lost 7 bases and 6 bases respectively, with 10 bases between them. The CDR3 consists of 13 residues. Germline CDR1 reads SNHLY; CDR2 reads FYNNEI. The CDR3 protein is CASMASGNSPLHF. The CDR3 DNA is TGTGCCAGCATGGCTTCGGGTAATTCACCCCTCCACTTT.

The chain recombines TRBV14 with TRBJ1-4; no clear D gene. The CDR3 runs to 15 residues. CDR1 is SGHDN, CDR2 FVKESK, per germline. The ends were cut back, 1 base at V and 8 bases at J, with 14 bases in the middle. CDR3 DNA: TGTGCCAGCAGCCAAGGAGTGGACGAAGGAGAAAAACTGTTTTTT. Translation gives CASSQGVDEGEKLFF.